One TCR beta chain is described in this entry. Its antigen target is currently unknown. Within one base of it there is no much larger clone, and no base qualities were kept. This entry comes from a study of control samples from healthy donors and cancer patients (dated by TCRdb to about 2020). The CDR3 sequence holds 14 residues, the cysteine and phenylalanine included. The only DNA kept is the CDR3, 42 bases in frame from the first base. As encoded in the germline V gene, CDR1 is MNHEY while CDR2 is SVGAGI. The junction carries 13 bases between V and J, which are trimmed by 8 bases and 0 bases respectively. Receptors were amplified or captured by the immunoSEQ multiplex PCR assay. TCRdb carries this immuneACCESS record with in-frame sequences only. Its versions omit some clonotypes, under half of them owing to an unresolved V gene in the studies checked, with the rest unexplained. This sample gives some 160,000 clones in total; approximately 96% of them show up just once. The biggest ten clones account for roughly 8.4% of the sample.

Sequencing used blood. The rearranged segments are TRBV6-5 and TRBJ1-1, with a tentative D gene TRBD1 over 6 matching bases. The TCR was taken from a woman aged 40 to 50 in good health. The CDR3 protein: CASRMDRVNTEAFF. The nucleotide sequence reads TGTGCCAGCCGAATGGACAGAGTGAACACTGAAGCTTTCTTT.